This TCR beta chain was documented in a study of blood T cell repertoires in COVID-19. Study in general: From T cells, B-cell-depleted T cells, or PBMCs came the material, which was cDNA or gDNA.

CDR3 length: 13 residues. Germline CDR1 MDHEN, CDR2 SYDVKM. Trimming removed 5 bases from V and 8 bases from J; junction bases left unmatched: 7. Sequenced by immunoSEQ multiplex PCR; TCRdb stores in-frame clones only, minus some. The sample contains about 290,000 clones, around 85% of which appear only once. This receptor was identified in a woman aged 45 to 65 with active or convalescent COVID-19. Sequences were obtained from peripheral blood. The chain employs TRBV28 and TRBJ1-2; 8 bases are shared with TRBD1. CDR3 sequence (DNA): TGTGCCAGCAGTCCGCGGACAGGGTCGGGCTACACCTTC. Encoded protein: CASSPRTGSGYTF.